This T cell receptor (beta chain) was recorded in a study of T cell responses to AZD1222 COVID-19 vaccine. Note on this clone: Antigen: not known.

General study results and limits: Spike-specific TCRs gained breadth and depth after people received two AZD1222 doses. Vaccine-related CD4 TCRs covered spike, predominating at 160-218 and 743-854. Only a handful of AZD1222 recipients were seropositive at baseline.

Here immunoSEQ multiplex PCR was the method, and the copy in TCRdb shows in-frame clones only, minus some. The repertoire holds 180,000 or so clones, roughly 94% seen once, with about 0.6% in the top ten. Trimming removed 6 bases at V and 7 bases at J, with 16 bases between. From germline, CDR1 is MNHEY and CDR2 SVGAGI. CDR3 length: 15 residues. This receptor was obtained from an adult in good health. V is TRBV6-5 and J is TRBJ1-6; D remains unclear. The sample here was peripheral blood, taken on day 0 of AZD1222 vaccination. The CDR3 spells CASRSTGPYNSPLHF. CDR3 DNA: TGTGCCAGCAGGTCCACGGGCCCTTACAATTCACCCCTCCACTTT.